The entry that follows covers one T cell receptor (beta chain) sequence. Its cognate antigen is unknown. The data originate from a study of ipilimumab plus nivolumab after autologous stem cell transplantation. Findings and limits, study-wide: Per the authors, repertoire, Treg and microbiota data justify further study.

Profiling relied on immunoSEQ multiplex PCR, and the TCRdb table lists in-frame clones only, not all of them. The sample carries some 40,000 clones, nearly 95% recorded once. Germline CDR1 and CDR2: SGHTA and FQGNSA. Trimming removed 0 bases from V and 4 bases from J, with 10 bases in between. This CDR3 has 14 residues. The chain recombines TRBV7-2 with TRBJ2-7, with D tentatively TRBD1 (5 bases). Sequencing used PBMCs, obtained in a trial of ipilimumab plus nivolumab as post-transplant consolidation. The clonotype originates from a male donor with multiple myeloma. The CDR3 loop reads CASSLASQGYEQYF. DNA of the CDR3: TGTGCCAGCAGCTTAGCTAGTCAGGGATACGAGCAGTACTTC.